Described below is a single T cell receptor beta chain sequence and its context. Its antigen remains unknown. The sample originates from a study of shared clonotypes between healthy human individuals. Study-level background: Each donor contributed plates that comprised three CD4 naive, three CD4 memory, two CD8 naive and one CD8 memory.

Trimming shortened V by 1 base and J by 7 bases, and 10 bases separated the two germline ends. Germline assignment: CDR1 ENHRY and CDR2 SYGVKD. This CDR3 is built from 14 residues. Notes on the study in general: Clonotype sharing among donors, it was expected, would be affected by sequencing depth. Memory subsets generally showed lower estimated richness than naive subsets. Sampling involved blood alone; tissue repertoires likely differ.

Libraries were prepared by immunoSEQ multiplex PCR; TCRdb keeps only in-frame clonotypes and omits some of them. The repertoire holds roughly 2 million clones, roughly 96% seen once, with under 0.15% in the top ten. This sequence originates from a man younger than 35 in good health. The genes are TRBV10-3 and TRBJ2-2; perhaps TRBD1 as D (6 bases). Sequencing input: naive CD4+ T cells sorted from blood. Specified subset: CD45RA+ positively selected. CDR3 protein: CAISEWQGIGELFF. DNA of the CDR3: TGTGCCATCAGTGAGTGGCAGGGGATCGGGGAGCTGTTTTTT.